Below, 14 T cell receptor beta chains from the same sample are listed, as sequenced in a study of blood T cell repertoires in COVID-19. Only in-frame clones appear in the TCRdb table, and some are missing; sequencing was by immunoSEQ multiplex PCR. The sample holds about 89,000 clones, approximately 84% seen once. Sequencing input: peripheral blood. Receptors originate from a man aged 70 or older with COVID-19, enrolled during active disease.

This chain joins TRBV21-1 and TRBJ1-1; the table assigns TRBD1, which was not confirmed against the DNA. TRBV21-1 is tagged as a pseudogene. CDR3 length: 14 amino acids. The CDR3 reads CASKRGRPNTEAFF. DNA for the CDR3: TGTGCCAGCAAAAGGGGCAGGCCGAACACTGAAGCTTTCTTT.

The CDR3 DNA reads TGTGCCAGCAGCCACAGGGAAAGGGATGGCTACACCTTC. The encoded protein is CASSHRERDGYTF. The V and J genes are TRBV7-2 and TRBJ1-2, with a weak D call TRBD1 (6 bases). The CDR3 runs 13 residues. CDR1 and CDR2 (germline): SGHTA, FQGNSA. Trimming cost V 5 bases and J 6 bases, with 13 bases left between them.

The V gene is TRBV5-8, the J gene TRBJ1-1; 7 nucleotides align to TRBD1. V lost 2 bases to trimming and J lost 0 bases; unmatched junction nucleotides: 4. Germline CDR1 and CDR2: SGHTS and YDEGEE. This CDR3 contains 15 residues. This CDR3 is CASSFFRGLNTEAFF. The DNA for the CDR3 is TGTGCCAGCAGCTTCTTCAGGGGGTTGAACACTGAAGCTTTCTTT.

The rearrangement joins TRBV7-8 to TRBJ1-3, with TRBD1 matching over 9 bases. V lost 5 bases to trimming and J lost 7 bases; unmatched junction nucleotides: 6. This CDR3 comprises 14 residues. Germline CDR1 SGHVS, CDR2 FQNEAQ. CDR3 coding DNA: TGTGCCAGCAGCGATAGGGACAGGGCGAACACCATATATTTT. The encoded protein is CASSDRDRANTIYF.

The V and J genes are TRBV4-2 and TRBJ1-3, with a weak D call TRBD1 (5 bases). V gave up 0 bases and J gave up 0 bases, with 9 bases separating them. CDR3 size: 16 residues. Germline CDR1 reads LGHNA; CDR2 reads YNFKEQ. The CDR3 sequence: CASSQDQGYSGNTIYF. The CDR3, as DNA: TGTGCCAGCAGCCAAGATCAGGGCTACTCTGGAAACACCATATATTTT.

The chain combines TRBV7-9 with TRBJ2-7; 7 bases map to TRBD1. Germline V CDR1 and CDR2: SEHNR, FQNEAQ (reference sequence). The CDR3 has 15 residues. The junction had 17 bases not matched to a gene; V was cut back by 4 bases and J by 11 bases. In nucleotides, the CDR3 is TGTGCCAGCAGCTACCAGGGGACGGGACAGCCTACCGAGTACTTC. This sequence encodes CASSYQGTGQPTEYF.

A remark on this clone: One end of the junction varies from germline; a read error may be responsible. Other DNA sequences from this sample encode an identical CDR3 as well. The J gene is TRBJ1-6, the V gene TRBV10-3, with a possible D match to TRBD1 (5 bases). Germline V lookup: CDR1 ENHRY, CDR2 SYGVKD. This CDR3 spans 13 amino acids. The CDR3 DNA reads TGCGCCATCTCGCAGGGCAATAATTCACCCCTCCACTTT. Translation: CAISQGNNSPLHF.

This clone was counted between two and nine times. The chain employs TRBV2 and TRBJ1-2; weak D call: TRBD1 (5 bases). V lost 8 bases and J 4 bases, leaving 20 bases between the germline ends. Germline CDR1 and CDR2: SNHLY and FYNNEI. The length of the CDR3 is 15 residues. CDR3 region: CASGAGLMLGYGYTF. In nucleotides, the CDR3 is TGTGCCAGCGGGGCAGGTCTGATGCTCGGCTATGGCTACACCTTC.

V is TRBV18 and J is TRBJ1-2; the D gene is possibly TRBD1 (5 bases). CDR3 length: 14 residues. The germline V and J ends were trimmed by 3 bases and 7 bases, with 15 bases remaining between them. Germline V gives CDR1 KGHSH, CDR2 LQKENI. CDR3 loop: CASSPTDSQGGYTF. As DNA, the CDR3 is TGTGCCAGCTCACCTACTGACAGCCAGGGTGGCTACACCTTC.

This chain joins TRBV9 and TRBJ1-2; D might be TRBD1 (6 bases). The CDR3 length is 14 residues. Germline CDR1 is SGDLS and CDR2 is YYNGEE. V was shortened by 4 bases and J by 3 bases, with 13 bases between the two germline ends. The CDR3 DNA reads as TGTGCCAGCAGCCCGATAGGACAGTACTATGGCTACACCTTC. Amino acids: CASSPIGQYYGYTF.

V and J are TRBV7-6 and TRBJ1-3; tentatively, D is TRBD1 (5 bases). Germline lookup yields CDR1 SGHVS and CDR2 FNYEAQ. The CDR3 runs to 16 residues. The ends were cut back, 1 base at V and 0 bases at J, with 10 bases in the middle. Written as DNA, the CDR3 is TGTGCCAGCAGCTTAGGTCAGGGCAACTCTGGAAACACCATATATTTT. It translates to CASSLGQGNSGNTIYF. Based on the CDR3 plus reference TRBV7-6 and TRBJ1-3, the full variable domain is GAGVSQSPRYKVTKRGQDVALRCDPISGHVSLYWYRQALGQGPEFLTYFNYEAQQDKSGLPNDRFSAERPEGSISTLTIQRTEQRDSAMYRCASSLGQGNSGNTIYFGEGSWLTVV.

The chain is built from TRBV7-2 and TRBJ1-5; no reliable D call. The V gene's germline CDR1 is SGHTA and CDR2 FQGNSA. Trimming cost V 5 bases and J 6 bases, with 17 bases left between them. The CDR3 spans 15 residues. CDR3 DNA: TGTGCCAGCAGCCCCGGATCCGATGGAGGTCAGCCCCAGCATTTT. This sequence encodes CASSPGSDGGQPQHF.

CDR3 bases: TGTGCCAGCAGCTATACAGGGATCTGGGACACTGAAGCTTTCTTT. Protein: CASSYTGIWDTEAFF. The chain is built from TRBV5-6 and TRBJ1-1; D is perhaps TRBD1 (6 bases). The CDR3 has 15 residues. Germline CDR1 and CDR2: SGHDT and YYEEEE. Between the trimmed V and J ends, which lost 3 bases and 3 bases, there was a span of 15 bases.

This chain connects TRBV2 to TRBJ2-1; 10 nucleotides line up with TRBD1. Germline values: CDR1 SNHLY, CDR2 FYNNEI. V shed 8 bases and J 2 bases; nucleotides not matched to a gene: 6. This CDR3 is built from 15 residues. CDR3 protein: CASRDGTGAYNEQFF. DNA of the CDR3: TGTGCCAGCCGGGACGGGACAGGGGCCTACAATGAGCAGTTCTTC.